The clone carrying this T cell receptor (beta chain) was recorded only once. The data originate from a study of CD8 T cells in Susac syndrome. Turning to the study itself: At blood draw, Susac syndrome patients were therapy-naive, on corticosteroids, or on intravenous immunoglobulin alone.

Per the germline V gene, CDR1 is SGHTA and CDR2 is FQGTGA. The CDR3 totals 16 residues. V was cut by 4 bases and J by 6 bases, with 20 bases left in between. The authors reverse transcribed about 0.5 to 1 ug RNA with random hexamers. Amplification of TCR beta CDR3 spanned 54 Vbeta and 13 Jbeta via immunoSEQ multiplex PCR. Each CDR3 protein gets one entry after TCRdb re-called the immunoSEQ multiplex PCR reads with MiXCR. The sample contains about 210,000 distinct CDR3 sequences, about 94% of which appear only once. The specimen was CD4+ T cells from PBMCs. The chain links TRBV7-3 to TRBJ2-3; the D gene is possibly TRBD2 (7 bases). The TCR comes from a human donor with Susac syndrome. The CDR3 region has the DNA TGTGCCAGCAGCTGGGGGGCCGGCGGGGAGGGGGATACGCAGTATTTT. This encodes CASSWGAGGEGDTQYF.